Listed below are T cell receptor beta chains from one sample, sequenced in a study of a mutant IDH1 vaccine in newly diagnosed glioma. Clones were read by immunoSEQ multiplex PCR, and TCRdb kept only the in-frame ones, dropping some. Altogether approximately 40,000 clones are present, over 80% being singletons, with the ten largest covering about 2.2%. Their antigens are not known. This specimen consisted of PBMCs, obtained from a glioma patient whose treatment included an IDH1 peptide vaccine. The receptors shown here come from a man aged 35 to 55 with glioma. Both conserved end residues are part of each CDR3. D genes are given only for firm matches. A row's size may be missing; if present it is once, few, many or a size class.

v_call	j_call	d_call	clone_size	cdr3_length	cdr3_aa	cdr3_nt
TRBV5-1	TRBJ2-1	TRBD2	few	16	CASSWDAGGRYNEQFF	TGCGCCAGCAGCTGGGATGCGGGAGGGAGGTACAATGAGCAGTTCTTC
TRBV13	TRBJ2-1	.	.	13	CASSLVSLNEQFF	TGTGCCAGCAGCTTAGTTAGCCTTAATGAGCAGTTCTTC
TRBV4-3	TRBJ1-1	.	.	16	CASSQVRGALGTEAFF	TGCGCCAGCAGCCAAGTACGGGGGGCCCTCGGCACTGAAGCTTTCTTT
TRBV5-1	TRBJ2-3	.	.	15	CASSSSLSWTDTQYF	TGCGCCAGCAGCTCTAGTCTATCGTGGACAGATACGCAGTATTTT
TRBV15	TRBJ2-2	.	.	16	CATSLSLAKNTGELFF	TGTGCCACCAGCTTGAGTCTAGCGAAGAACACCGGGGAGCTGTTTTTT
TRBV4-1	TRBJ2-7	.	.	13	CASSQAVTYEQYF	TGCGCCAGCAGCCAGGCGGTTACCTACGAGCAGTACTTC
TRBV6-5	TRBJ1-1	.	.	13	CASTLGRRTEAFF	TGTGCCAGCACCCTGGGACGGCGCACTGAAGCTTTCTTT
TRBV5-4	TRBJ2-1	TRBD1	once	16	CASSLAKGQGVGEQFF	TGTGCCAGCAGCTTGGCCAAAGGACAGGGGGTCGGTGAGCAGTTCTTC
TRBV18	TRBJ1-1	.	.	14	CASSLKQRNTEAFF	TGTGCCAGCTCATTAAAACAGAGGAACACTGAAGCTTTCTTT
TRBV5-6	TRBJ1-1	.	.	14	CASSLGTTRGKAFF	TGTGCCAGCAGCTTGGGGACAACAAGGGGAAAGGCTTTCTTT
TRBV5-1	TRBJ2-5	.	.	13	CASSLGRQETQYF	TGCGCCAGCAGCTTGGGGCGTCAAGAGACCCAGTACTTC